The clone carrying this T cell receptor beta chain occurred many times. Its specificity is not known. Patients underwent thyroid surgery, and none had received any treatment before it. The sample belongs to a study of metastatic and nonmetastatic thyroid tumors. Findings of the study overall: Reportedly, malignant thyroid tumors had significantly higher TCR beta diversity than benign nodules, in blood and tumor.

TCRdb re-analyzed the PCR reads through MiXCR. The table includes around 30,000 clones, 23% detected once. The length of the CDR3 is 16 residues. Germline loops: CDR1 KGHSH, CDR2 LQKENI. With 3 bases removed from V and 7 bases from J, the gap between germline ends came to 16 bases. The specimen sequenced was blood. This sequence originates from a female donor with papillary thyroid cancer or a benign thyroid nodule (not recorded which). Some clones in this sample may be carry-over from other donors' samples. The V gene is TRBV18, the J gene TRBJ2-6; D gene ambiguous. The CDR3 DNA reads as TGTGCCAGCTCACCGGAGAGGTTGGGCACCGCCAACGTCCTGACTTTC. It encodes CASSPERLGTANVLTF.